This T cell receptor (beta chain) came from a study of Tregs in tolerant kidney transplant recipients. Using immunoSEQ multiplex PCR, the repertoire was profiled, and TCRdb retains in-frame clones only, with some absent. The sample gives more than 95,000 clones, about 91% of which show up once; approximately 0.6% is in the top ten. Unstimulated Tregs (CD4+CD25+CD127-) and CD4+CD25- non-Tregs were sorted from PBMCs. Study-wide points: The small number of patients limits these findings pending further validation.

On this clone: Its antigen remains unidentified.

The receptor was isolated from a human donor in good health. The specimen sequenced was CD4+ T cells from blood.

The CDR3 nucleotides read TGTGCCAGCCGATCATGGGATTCAAGCAATCAGCCCCAGCATTTT. Protein sequence: CASRSWDSSNQPQHF. J is TRBJ1-5 and V is TRBV19, with unresolved D. Looked up from germline, CDR1 is LNHDA and CDR2 is SQIVND (reference sequence). The CDR3 has 15 residues. V shed 9 bases and J shed 1 base, with 16 bases lying between them.